Below, 6 T cell receptor beta chains from the same sample are listed, as sequenced in a study of T cell repertoires in cytomegalovirus infection. TCRdb re-called the reads through MiXCR, storing one row per CDR3 protein. This sample yields about 740,000 distinct CDR3 sequences, of which roughly 35% are seen a single time; 2.5% to 3.5% belongs to the top ten. The specimen was PBMCs. The receptors come from a human donor in good health (CMV status not recorded). Some clones in this sample may be carry-over from other donors' samples.

The chain recombines TRBV7-2 with TRBJ1-1; D not resolved. Germline CDR1 and CDR2: SGHTA and FQGNSA. The ends were cut back, 3 bases at V and 6 bases at J, with 20 bases in the middle. The CDR3 has 16 residues. CDR3 sequence (DNA): TGTGCCAGCAGCTTCCCTCGTAACCGTGGACGCCCTGAAGCTTTCTTT. Protein sequence: CASSFPRNRGRPEAFF.

A few counts support this clonotype. The rearrangement uses TRBV4-2 and TRBJ2-2, with D tentatively TRBD2 (7 bases). V lost 0 bases, J lost 7 bases, and 12 bases lay in between. The CDR3 length is 15 residues. From germline, CDR1 is LGHNA and CDR2 YNFKEQ. The CDR3 region has the DNA TGTGCCAGCAGCCAAGAGGGGGGGGCAAGCGGGGAGCTGTTTTTT. Translating it yields CASSQEGGASGELFF.

This clonotype was detected a few times. V usage is TRBV29-1 and J usage is TRBJ1-5; D gene ambiguous. Trimming cost V 5 bases and J 4 bases, with 15 bases left between them. CDR1 SQVTM and CDR2 ANQGSEA come from the germline V gene. This CDR3 contains 14 residues. The CDR3 bases are TGCAGCGTTCTCACATCCGATGGGAATCAGCCCCAGCATTTT. Translation gives CSVLTSDGNQPQHF.

This clonotype came up a few times. The chain has TRBV7-6 and TRBJ1-6; TRBD1 aligns across 8 bases. The CDR3 has 16 residues. The germline gives CDR1 SGHVS, CDR2 FNYEAQ. Trimming removed 0 bases from V and 8 bases from J; junction bases left unmatched: 6. The CDR3 region has the DNA TGTGCCAGCAGCTTAGCGCGTACAGGGGGGGATTCACCCCTCCACTTT. Translation gives CASSLARTGGDSPLHF.

V and J are TRBV6-1 and TRBJ2-7; no reliable D call. Trimming stripped 5 bases from V and 4 bases from J, with 9 bases between. The CDR3 length is 12 residues. Germline V lookup: CDR1 MNHNS, CDR2 SASEGT. The CDR3 region has the DNA TGTGCCAGCAGTCAGCCCGGATACGAGCAGTACTTC. Translating it yields CASSQPGYEQYF.

This clonotype showed up just a few times. The chain couples TRBV28 to TRBJ2-5, with 7 bases aligning to TRBD1. V gave up 5 bases and J gave up 3 bases; unmatched junction bases: 6. CDR1 MDHEN and CDR2 SYDVKM come from the germline V gene. The CDR3 spans 14 residues. DNA of the CDR3: TGTGCCAGCAGTGGTGCCGGGACAGAAGAGACCCAGTACTTC. Its translation: CASSGAGTEETQYF.